What follows are 24 T cell receptor beta chains derived from one specimen sequenced in a study of cytomegalovirus exposure and HLA in healthy donors. PCR involved 60 Vbeta and 13 Jbeta primers. Sequencing was performed with immunoSEQ multiplex PCR; in TCRdb, only in-frame clones are kept and a portion is missing. Seen here are 160,000 or so clones, around 80% observed once, and the top ten hold more than 0.4%. Sequences were obtained from PBMCs. These receptors came from a woman in her 50s in good health and CMV-seronegative.

For the CDR3, the DNA is TGTGCCAGCAGAACCAGGGTTGTGACTAATGAAAAACTGTTTTTT. Protein: CASRTRVVTNEKLFF. This chain links TRBV7-2 with TRBJ1-4, with a weak D call TRBD1 (5 bases). V was shortened by 6 bases and J by 2 bases, with 13 bases between the two germline ends. Germline CDR1 is SGHTA and CDR2 is FQGNSA. This CDR3 has 15 residues.

V usage is TRBV29-1 and J usage is TRBJ1-5; D unresolved. V was clipped by 4 bases and J by 0 bases, with 7 bases between them. The CDR3 contains 13 residues. Germline V gene sequence: CDR1 SQVTM, CDR2 ANQGSEA. CDR3 in DNA: TGCAGCGTTGCGGACTTTAGCAATCAGCCCCAGCATTTT. The encoded protein is CSVADFSNQPQHF.

This clone was counted only a few times. The chain uses TRBV10-1 and TRBJ2-3; D not resolved. The CDR3 consists of 11 residues. V lost 5 bases to trimming and J lost 8 bases, with 8 bases between them. Germline-derived CDR1 and CDR2 are WNHNN and SYGVQD (reference sequence). The CDR3 loop is CASSPGGTQYF. As DNA, the CDR3 is TGCGCCAGCAGTCCCGGTGGTACGCAGTATTTT.

CDR3 residues: CASSEIYRGRKNGYTF. CDR3 in DNA: TGTGCCAGCTCTGAAATCTACAGGGGGCGGAAGAATGGCTACACCTTC. This chain connects TRBV18 to TRBJ1-2, with TRBD1 matching over 9 bases. Germline CDR1 KGHSH, CDR2 LQKENI. CDR3 length equals 16 residues. V lost 6 bases to trimming and J lost 6 bases; unmatched junction nucleotides: 14.

This chain uses TRBV7-3 with TRBJ2-1; D remains ambiguous. Germline V gene sequence: CDR1 SGHTA, CDR2 FQGTGA. There are 15 residues in the CDR3. V lost 5 bases and J lost 2, with 13 bases in between. The CDR3 nucleotides read TGTGCCAGCAGCACTCGTGATGAGCCCTACAATGAGCAGTTCTTC. Its translation is CASSTRDEPYNEQFF.

This clone was counted between two and nine times. This chain joins TRBV27 and TRBJ1-2; D remains unclear. Germline V gene data show CDR1 as MNHEY and CDR2 as SMNVEV (reference sequence). Trimming left V 5 bases short and J 7 bases short, with 11 bases between. The CDR3 runs to 12 residues. The DNA for the CDR3 is TGTGCCAGCAGTGATTCGGGTTCTGGCTACACCTTC. It is translated as CASSDSGSGYTF.

The genes are TRBV9 and TRBJ1-6, with 8 bases fitting TRBD1. Germline CDR1 SGDLS, CDR2 YYNGEE. This CDR3 is 17 amino acids long. Trimming at V came to 5 bases and at J to 0 bases, leaving 7 bases not matched to a gene. This CDR3 reads CASRRTGSSSYNSPLHF. As DNA, the CDR3 is TGTGCCAGCAGAAGGACAGGGTCAAGCTCCTATAATTCACCCCTCCACTTT. Full variable domain (outside the CDR3, taken from reference TRBV9 and TRBJ1-6): DSGVTQTPKHLITATGQRVTLRCSPRSGDLSVYWYQQSLDQGLQFLIQYYNGEERAKGNILERFSAQQFPDLHSELNLSSLELGDSALYFCASRRTGSSSYNSPLHFGNGTRLTVT.

The chain couples TRBV6-6 to TRBJ1-5; D uncertain. Germline V CDR1 and CDR2: MNHNY, SVGAGI (reference sequence). Trimming cost V 6 bases and J 2 bases, with 17 bases left between them. The CDR3 length is 16 residues. CDR3 sequence: CASRSEGTTGNQPQHF. The CDR3 nucleotides read TGTGCCAGCAGGTCGGAGGGCACGACTGGCAATCAGCCCCAGCATTTT.

The chain joins TRBV7-9 to TRBJ2-4; TRBD2 might be the D (5 bases). The V end lost 3 bases, the J end lost 4 bases, and 16 bases lay between the germline ends. Germline assignment: CDR1 SEHNR and CDR2 FQNEAQ (reference sequence). The CDR3 runs 16 residues. CDR3 coding DNA: TGTGCCAGCAGCTTTTCTCCTACGGGATCGAAAAACATTCAGTACTTC. This codes for CASSFSPTGSKNIQYF.

This chain links TRBV5-6 with TRBJ2-5; 9 bases map to TRBD2. The tail of the sequence fits TRBJ2-7 better, so the J call may be wrong. The CDR3 extends over 14 amino acids. CDR1 and CDR2 from the germline V gene are SGHDT and YYEEEE. The CDR3 DNA is TGTGCCAGCTTACCGGGACTAGCCACTGCCGAGCAGTACTTC. Its protein is CASLPGLATAEQYF.

The chain joins TRBV19 to TRBJ2-1; D call uncertain. This CDR3 region has 15 residues. Deletions cut 6 bases from V and 7 bases from J, with 19 bases between. Germline-derived CDR1 and CDR2 are LNHDA and SQIVND (reference sequence). The CDR3 spells CASRNRGKERNEQFF. The CDR3 coding sequence is TGTGCCAGTAGGAACCGAGGAAAAGAGAGGAATGAGCAGTTCTTC.

V usage is TRBV7-9 and J usage is TRBJ1-5; the D is unclear. The CDR3 has 14 amino acids. CDR1 SEHNR and CDR2 FQNEAQ come from the germline V gene (reference sequence). The V end lost 6 bases, the J end lost 4 bases, and 13 bases lay between the germline ends. The CDR3 spells CASSSTGTNQPQHF. In nucleotides, the CDR3 is TGTGCCAGCAGTTCGACGGGAACTAATCAGCCCCAGCATTTT.

The chain is built from TRBV25-1 and TRBJ2-3; 15 bases align to TRBD2. This CDR3 is built from 16 residues. Germline loops: CDR1 MGHDK, CDR2 SYGVNS. With 6 bases clipped from V and 5 bases from J, the junction kept 6 bases outside the gene matches. The CDR3 DNA is TGTGCCAGCAGCCGGACTAGCGGGAGGGCCGGAGATACGCAGTATTTT. It yields the protein CASSRTSGRAGDTQYF.

CDR3 sequence: CASNIQGPNSPLHF. CDR3 in DNA: TGTGCCAGCAATATTCAGGGTCCTAATTCACCCCTCCACTTT. The gene calls are TRBV27 and TRBJ1-6; D may be TRBD1 (5 bases). The ends were cut back, 7 bases at V and 6 bases at J, with 13 bases in the middle. Germline V CDR1 and CDR2: MNHEY, SMNVEV (reference sequence). This CDR3 comprises 14 residues.

The rearrangement joins TRBV14 to TRBJ2-1, with D maybe TRBD2 (5 bases). The CDR3 is 15 residues long. Germline V lookup: CDR1 SGHDN, CDR2 FVKESK. Trimming left V 6 bases short and J 0 bases short, with 12 bases between. The CDR3 nucleotides are TGTGCCAGCAGTGGTGGACTCGTCTCCTACAATGAGCAGTTCTTC. This codes for CASSGGLVSYNEQFF.

This rearrangement joins TRBV19 to TRBJ1-2, with D maybe TRBD1 (5 bases). Germline CDR1 reads LNHDA; CDR2 reads SQIVND (reference sequence). V was pared by 4 bases and J by 6 bases, with 9 bases between. The CDR3 runs 12 residues. The CDR3 nucleotides read TGTGCCAGTAGTAATAGGGGCGATGGCTACACCTTC. Residues: CASSNRGDGYTF. The whole variable domain, filled in from reference TRBV19 and TRBJ1-2, reads DGGITQSPKYLFRKEGQNVTLSCEQNLNHDAMYWYRQDPGQGLRLIYYSQIVNDFQKGDIAEGYSVSREKKESFPLTVTSAQKNPTAFYLCASSNRGDGYTFGSGTRLTVV.

The rearrangement joins TRBV28 to TRBJ2-1; the D is unclear. CDR1 and CDR2 (germline): MDHEN, SYDVKM. Trimming pared 6 bases from V and 3 bases from J, leaving 12 bases between. The CDR3 runs 14 residues. CDR3 DNA sequence: TGTGCCAGCAGACAAATAAGTGGCTACAATGAGCAGTTCTTC. Translated, it gives CASRQISGYNEQFF. The full variable domain, rest sourced from reference TRBV28 and TRBJ2-1, is DVKVTQSSRYLVKRTGEKVFLECVQDMDHENMFWYRQDPGLGLRLIYFSYDVKMKEKGDIPEGYSVSREKKERFSLILESASTNQTSMYLCASRQISGYNEQFFGPGTRLTVL.

This chain joins TRBV10-3 and TRBJ1-5, with 9 positions matching TRBD1. Unmatched junction bases numbered 12, after V lost 0 bases and J lost 3 bases. Germline values: CDR1 ENHRY, CDR2 SYGVKD. The CDR3 contains 19 residues. The CDR3 here is CAISESTTTGGYDNQPQHF. CDR3 coding DNA: TGTGCCATCAGTGAGTCAACGACGACAGGGGGATACGACAATCAGCCCCAGCATTTT.

The chain combines TRBV28 with TRBJ2-3; 9 bases match TRBD2. This CDR3 has 14 residues. Germline loops: CDR1 MDHEN, CDR2 SYDVKM. V shed 6 bases, J shed 6 bases, and the junction held 7 bases outside the gene matches. This CDR3 reads CASRIAGVVDTQYF. The CDR3 DNA reads TGTGCCAGCAGGATAGCGGGAGTGGTGGATACGCAGTATTTT.

J is TRBJ1-1 and V is TRBV6-1; D gene unclear. The CDR3 is 13 residues long. V was cut by 4 bases and J by 9 bases, with 15 bases left in between. Germline V gene lookup returns CDR1 MNHNS and CDR2 SASEGT. The CDR3 here is CASSALRVEKAFF. The CDR3 DNA reads TGTGCCAGCAGTGCCTTACGGGTTGAGAAAGCTTTCTTT.

The rearrangement uses TRBV11-2 and TRBJ1-1; maybe TRBD1 (6 bases). CDR1 SGHAT and CDR2 FQNNGV come from the germline V gene. V was shortened by 3 bases and J by 1 base, with 6 bases between the two germline ends. This CDR3 region has 13 residues. The CDR3 DNA sequence: TGTGCCAGCAGCTTGGACAGGAACACTGAAGCTTTCTTT. The encoded protein is CASSLDRNTEAFF.

CDR3 in amino acids: CASSAVSGGGNEQFF. In DNA form, the CDR3 reads TGTGCCAGCAGCGCCGTGTCGGGAGGGGGAAATGAGCAGTTCTTC. The chain couples TRBV5-8 to TRBJ2-1, with 8 positions matching TRBD2. Germline CDR1 reads SGHTS; CDR2 reads YDEGEE. The CDR3 runs 15 residues. The V segment lost 4 bases and the J segment 7 bases; nucleotides outside the gene matches: 10.

V is TRBV9 and J is TRBJ2-1; 9 bases fit TRBD1. The length of the CDR3 is 15 residues. With V trimmed by 3 bases and J by 8 bases, 9 bases remained unmatched. Germline V gives CDR1 SGDLS, CDR2 YYNGEE. This CDR3 is CASSAEPGQGHEQFF. CDR3 nucleotides: TGTGCCAGCAGCGCCGAACCCGGACAGGGGCATGAGCAGTTCTTC.

This rearrangement joins TRBV19 to TRBJ2-2; no clear D. The V end lost 5 bases, the J end lost 1 base, and 8 bases lay between the germline ends. This CDR3 is built from 14 residues. Looked up from germline, CDR1 is LNHDA and CDR2 is SQIVND (reference sequence). The CDR3: CASSPPRNTGELFF. The CDR3 DNA sequence: TGTGCCAGTAGTCCTCCGCGGAACACCGGGGAGCTGTTTTTT.